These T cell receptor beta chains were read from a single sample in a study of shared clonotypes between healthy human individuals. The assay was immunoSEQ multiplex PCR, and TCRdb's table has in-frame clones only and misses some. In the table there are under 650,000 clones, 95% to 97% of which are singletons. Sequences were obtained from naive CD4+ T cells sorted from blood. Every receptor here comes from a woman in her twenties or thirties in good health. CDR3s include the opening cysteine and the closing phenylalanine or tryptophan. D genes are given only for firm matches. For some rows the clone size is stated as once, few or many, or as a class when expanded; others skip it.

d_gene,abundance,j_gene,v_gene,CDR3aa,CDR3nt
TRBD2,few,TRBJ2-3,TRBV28,CASSTSGSYTDTQYF,TGTGCCAGCAGCACGAGCGGGAGTTATACAGATACGCAGTATTTT
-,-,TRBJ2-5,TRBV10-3,CAIMQISETQYF,TGTGCCATCATGCAGATTTCGGAGACCCAGTACTTC
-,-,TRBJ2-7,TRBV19,CASSPTGIDEQYF,TGTGCCAGTAGTCCCACAGGAATCGACGAGCAGTACTTC
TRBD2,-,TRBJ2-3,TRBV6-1,CAARGLAVTDTQYF,TGTGCCGCCCGCGGACTAGCGGTCACAGATACGCAGTATTTT
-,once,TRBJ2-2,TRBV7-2,CASSFTGLVNTGELFF,TGTGCCAGCAGCTTTACGGGACTCGTGAACACCGGGGAGCTGTTTTTT
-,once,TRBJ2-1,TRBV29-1,CSVTKGGSRGSYNEQFF,TGCAGCGTCACCAAAGGGGGTTCCCGGGGATCCTACAATGAGCAGTTCTTC
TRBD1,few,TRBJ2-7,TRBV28,CASSLRTGNYEQYF,TGTGCCAGCAGTTTACGGACAGGGAACTACGAGCAGTACTTC
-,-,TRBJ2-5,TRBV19,CASSIDALQETQYF,TGTGCCAGTAGTATAGACGCCCTCCAAGAGACCCAGTACTTC
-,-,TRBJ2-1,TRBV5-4,CASSSGTLAVDEQFF,TGTGCCAGCAGCTCCGGGACGCTCGCTGTGGATGAGCAGTTCTTC
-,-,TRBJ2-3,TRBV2,CASSPLTRIPTDTQYF,TGTGCCAGCAGTCCTCTGACACGTATACCCACAGATACGCAGTATTTT
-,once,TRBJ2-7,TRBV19,CASSIQDSYEQYF,TGTGCCAGTAGTATTCAGGACTCCTACGAGCAGTACTTC
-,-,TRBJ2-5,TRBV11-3,CASSLGETQYF,TGTGCCAGCAGTCTTGGGGAGACCCAGTACTTC
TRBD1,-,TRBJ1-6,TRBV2,CASSEGQGSYNSPLHF,TGTGCCAGCAGTGAGGGACAGGGGTCCTATAATTCACCCCTCCACTTT
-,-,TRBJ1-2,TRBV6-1,CASSWDTANYGYTF,TGTGCCAGCAGTTGGGACACTGCTAACTATGGCTACACCTTC
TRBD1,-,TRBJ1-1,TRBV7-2,CASSATGWSTEAFF,TGTGCCAGCAGCGCGACAGGGTGGTCCACTGAAGCTTTCTTT
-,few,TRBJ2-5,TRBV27,CASSFAELTETQYF,TGTGCCAGCAGTTTTGCGGAGTTGACAGAGACCCAGTACTTC
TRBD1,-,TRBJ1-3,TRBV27,CASRTGQVENTIYF,TGTGCCAGCAGAACGGGACAGGTTGAGAACACCATATATTTT
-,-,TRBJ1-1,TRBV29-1,CSVEEGPNTEAFF,TGCAGCGTTGAAGAAGGTCCGAACACTGAAGCTTTCTTT
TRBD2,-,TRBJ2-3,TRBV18,CASSPQRERDTQYF,TGTGCCAGCTCACCGCAGCGGGAGAGAGATACGCAGTATTTT
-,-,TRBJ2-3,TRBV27,CASSLDQLSTDTQYF,TGTGCCAGCAGTTTAGACCAGCTCAGCACAGATACGCAGTATTTT
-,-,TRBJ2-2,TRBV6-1,CASSAQGGELFF,TGTGCCAGCAGCGCACAGGGTGGGGAGCTGTTTTTT
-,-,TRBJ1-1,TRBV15,CATSRDTQGMNTEAFF,TGTGCCACCAGCAGAGATACCCAGGGCATGAACACTGAAGCTTTCTTT